The present entry profiles one T cell receptor (beta chain) with its context. This receptor's antigen is unknown. No base qualities exist here, and no much larger clone lies one base off it. This sample was taken from a study of shared clonotypes between healthy human individuals (dated by TCRdb to 2019 to 2021). For the wider study: A couple of women and a few men aged 18 to 49 years were included in the cohort. For each donor, CD4 naive and CD4 memory were each run on three plates, CD8 naive on two plates, and CD8 memory on one plate. To estimate repertoire size and how much clonotype sharing occurs between individuals, the study deeply sequenced the blood TCR repertoires of a handful of healthy adults. Libraries were prepared and TCR repertoires were sequenced by different laboratories using diverse techniques, in order to increase sequencing depth and limit assay-specific biases. Each donor's leukapheresis produced roughly between roughly 0.94 and 9.5 billion PBMCs.

CD8 naive samples were obtained by positive selection for CCR7 among CD45RO-negative cells, yielding a CD45RA+CCR7+ population from which TemRA cells were excluded. The donors were healthy, HIV-negative adults with no recently reported acute infections or vaccinations. Every donor was a Caucasian adult living in Nashville, Tennessee, USA. Blood was collected by leukapheresis, and PBMCs were isolated by Ficoll-Histopaque density gradient centrifugation and then cryopreserved in liquid nitrogen vapor phase. Purity and quantity of every magnetically sorted T cell population were checked by analytical flow cytometry. From each sorted fraction, genomic DNA was isolated and quantified by UV absorbance on a Nanodrop 2000c. CDR1 and CDR2, per the germline V gene (reference sequence), are LNHDA and SQIVND. There are 19 amino acids in the CDR3, from cysteine to phenylalanine inclusive. Only the CDR3 DNA stays, 57 bases, in frame from base 1. Trimming at the junction amounts to 0 bases on V and 0 bases on J, and the germline ends lie 20 bases apart.

Using the deep immunoSEQ assay, multiplex PCR amplified TCR CDR3 regions from genomic DNA. For each cell subset, the extracted genomic DNA was distributed evenly across all wells of several immunoSEQ 96-well plates, and each plate served as one replicate. For sorted subsets, 150 to 250 ng genomic DNA, equal to 30,000 to 35,000 T cell genomes, was loaded into each replicate PCR. Purified libraries were measured with a Qubit 3.0 fluorometer, size-checked on a Bioanalyzer 2100, and measured again with the KAPA Library Quantification kit. Every immunoSEQ 96-well plate was sequenced on a separate single-read 150-cycle Illumina NextSeq 550 flow cell. From the authors' description of their analysis: Because the immunoSEQ output held only junctional sequences and lacked quality scores, the filtering could not match the filtering applied to full-length reads. To assign V/J genes and CDR3, sequences were annotated using PyIR, a Python wrapper for IgBLAST v1.9, with IMGT germline references. Any read was removed if the V/J assignment was weak (E-value above 1e-6), the CDR3 was missing, or the read contained stop codons, out-of-frame junctions, or ambiguous translated residues. A V3J clonotype was defined by an identical inferred V gene, J gene, and CDR3 amino acid sequence. The percentage overlap between two repertoires was calculated by dividing the number of shared unique clonotypes by the size of the smaller repertoire. Repertoire richness was assessed with RTK rarefaction, the Chao1 estimator, and Recon v2.1 estimates of unobserved clonotypes. Generation probabilities for all TCRbeta clonotypes obtained by the gDNA method from several donors were computed using OLGA. TCRdb retrieved this table from immuneACCESS and kept in-frame rearrangements only. Not all clones are present; in checked studies, unresolved V genes account for under half, and no reason is known for the remainder. That table gives V, J and clone size, and the DNA gave D and trimming. The sample table lists 650,000 to 800,000 clones, about 91% of them with a count of one. The ten top clones hold roughly 24% of the sample.

The full study reports these points: The small number of donors limited the genetic and exposure-history diversity represented. Compared with non-shared clonotypes, clonotypes shared by all four sorted-subset donors had higher generation probabilities. Sampling was limited to blood, and TCR repertoires in tissue likely differ from TCR repertoires in blood. Pairwise subsampling led to the expectation that sequencing depth would affect the degree of clonotype sharing among donors. Rarefaction of sorted-subset datasets indicated incomplete sequencing despite the large sequencing depth. Naive subsets generally had larger estimated clonotype richness than memory subsets. Sharing across a few donors was observed for approximately 5% of naive CD4, 3.5% of naive CD8, 2% to 2.5% of memory CD4, and roughly 0.43% of memory CD8 clonotypes.

Sample: naive CD8+ T cells sorted from blood. What this sample's cell subset or site label stands for: CD45RA+CCR7+. The chain links TRBV19 with TRBJ1-1, with an unclear D gene assignment. This TCR was recovered from a man aged 25-45 years in good health. The CDR3 region reads CASSIDPKTMIGMNTEAFF. The DNA is TGTGCCAGTAGTATAGACCCAAAAACAATGATAGGGATGAACACTGAAGCTTTCTTT.